This T cell receptor (beta chain) was captured in a study of Ad26.COV2.S vaccination and SARS-CoV-2 variants. Study findings and constraints: Quantification of TCR breadth and depth may have yielded underestimates of total T cell responses. Ad26.COV2.S recipients had broader spike-specific TCRs (P = 0.0014). It was reported that spike-specific CD8+ and CD4+ T cell responses were substantially broad after vaccination. Recipients of vaccine and of placebo showed similar breadth of their non-spike TCR repertoires.

With 1 base removed from V and 5 bases from J, the gap between germline ends came to 14 bases. The CDR3 runs to 15 residues. CDR1 is SGHVS, CDR2 FQNEAQ, per germline. This clone was recorded only once. Its cognate antigen is unknown. The repertoire was sequenced with immunoSEQ multiplex PCR; TCRdb's copy has only in-frame clones and lacks some. The data show some 350,000 clones, about 90% seen once. The chain has TRBV7-8 and TRBJ1-2; D uncertain. The sample consisted of peripheral blood, taken after recovery from COVID-19. This TCR derives from a human donor who had recovered from COVID-19. The CDR3 nucleotides are TGTGCCAGCAGCTTAGTAGACTTTAACCCATATGGCTACACCTTC. Residues: CASSLVDFNPYGYTF.